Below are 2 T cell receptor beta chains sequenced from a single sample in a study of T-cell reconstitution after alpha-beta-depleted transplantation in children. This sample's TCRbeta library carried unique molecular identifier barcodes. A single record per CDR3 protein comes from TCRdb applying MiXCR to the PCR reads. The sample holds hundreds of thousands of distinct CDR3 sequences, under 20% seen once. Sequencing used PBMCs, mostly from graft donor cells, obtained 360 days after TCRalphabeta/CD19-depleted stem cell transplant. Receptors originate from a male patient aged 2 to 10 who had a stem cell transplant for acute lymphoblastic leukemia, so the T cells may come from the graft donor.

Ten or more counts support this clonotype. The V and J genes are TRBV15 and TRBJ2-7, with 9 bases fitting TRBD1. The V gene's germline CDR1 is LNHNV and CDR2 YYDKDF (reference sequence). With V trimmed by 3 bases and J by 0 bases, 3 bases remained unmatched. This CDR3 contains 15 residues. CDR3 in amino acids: CATSRTGGYSYEQYF. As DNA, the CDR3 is TGTGCCACCAGCAGGACAGGGGGATACTCCTACGAGCAGTACTTC. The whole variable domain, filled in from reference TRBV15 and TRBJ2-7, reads DAMVIQNPRYQVTQFGKPVTLSCSQTLNHNVMYWYQQKSSQAPKLLFHYYDKDFNNEADTPDNFQSRRPNTSFCFLDIRSPGLGDTAMYLCATSRTGGYSYEQYFGPGTRLTVT.

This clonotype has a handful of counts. In nucleotides, the CDR3 is TGCAGTGCTAGAGACGTTTCTAGCGGGAGAGGGGATACGCAGTATTTT. This sequence encodes CSARDVSSGRGDTQYF. The chain is built from TRBV20-1 and TRBJ2-3; TRBD2 matches at 10 bases. CDR1 DFQATT and CDR2 SNEGSKA come from the germline V gene (reference sequence). CDR3 length: 16 amino acids. V was clipped by 0 bases and J by 6 bases; unmatched bases: 9.